The 2 T cell receptor beta chains below were found in one sample sequenced in a study of shared clonotypes between healthy human individuals. This table comes from immunoSEQ multiplex PCR, and its TCRdb copy is limited to in-frame clones, with some not included. The sample lists over 950,000 clones, roughly 80% occurring once. The source material was memory CD4+ T cells from PBMCs. Described subset: CD45RA-negative fraction. The source of these receptors is a man younger than 30 in good health. Some clones in this sample may be carry-over from other donors' samples.

The chain links TRBV6-6 to TRBJ2-7; TRBD1 matches 10 bases. This CDR3 is 15 amino acids long. V lost 8 bases, J lost 3 bases, and 10 bases stayed unmatched. The germline gives CDR1 MNHNY, CDR2 SVGAGI (reference sequence). In DNA form, the CDR3 reads TGTGCCAGCCTAACGTGGACAGGGGGGATCTACGAGCAGTACTTC. Translating gives CASLTWTGGIYEQYF.

The genes are TRBV11-2 and TRBJ1-3, with D maybe TRBD1 (5 bases). This CDR3 contains 16 residues. CDR1 is SGHAT and CDR2 is FQNNGV in the germline V gene. Trimming shortened V by 4 bases and J by 1 base, and 14 bases separated the two germline ends. The DNA for the CDR3 is TGTGCCAGCAGCTCCGCCCGGGGGGGGTCTGGAAACACCATATATTTT. It is translated as CASSSARGGSGNTIYF.